This TCR beta chain was recorded in a study of T cells in Graves' hyperthyroidism and ophthalmopathy. Study-level results: Ophthalmopathy could be told apart from stable hyperthyroidism with a 13 V-J model.

Researchers amplified the TCR beta CDR3 regions from RNA transcripts. HTBI primers were employed in a first-round RT-PCR of the TCR CDR3. Via MiXCR, TCRdb re-called the multiplex PCR reads, giving one row per CDR3 protein. The profile shows about 690,000 distinct CDR3 sequences, roughly a sixth of them singletons. Participants, patients aged 18 to 65, had newly diagnosed hyperthyroidism with a duration under 2 months. Extraction of PBMCs used approximately 10 ml of fresh peripheral blood. Deletions cut 5 bases from V and 5 bases from J, with 13 bases between. CDR1 and CDR2 (germline): SGHVS, FQNEAQ. CDR3 size: 15 residues. Points on this clonotype: Its cognate antigen is unknown.

The chain has TRBV7-8 and TRBJ1-6; no clear D. What was sequenced was blood. The receptor's source is a man aged 45 to 65 with Graves' hyperthyroidism. DNA of the CDR3: TGTGCCAGCAGCACGCCGGGAACTAATAATTCACCCCTCCACTTT. It yields the protein CASSTPGTNNSPLHF.